Detailed here is one T cell receptor (beta chain). No cognate antigen has been identified for it. One base away there is no much larger clone; base qualities are not given. Libraries were constructed by the immunoSEQ multiplex PCR assay. For the multiplex PCR, a mixture combining 60 forward primers for TCR Vbeta segments and 13 reverse primers for TCR Jbeta segments was used. A multiplex PCR assay on genomic DNA amplified the CDR3 region of rearranged TCR beta genes. Amplified TCR beta libraries were sequenced as 87-base-pair reads on the Illumina HiSeq System. The paper's processing steps were these. A later analysis counted about 76 million unique TCR beta chains across the 690 or so repertoires, and 10 million to 12 million of these chains were shared by at least two donors. To remove PCR and sequencing errors, raw reads were error-corrected and collapsed into unique sequences using a nearest-neighbor algorithm that merged closely related sequences. CDR3 sequences were aligned to IMGT reference sequences to assign V, D and J gene segments. For a sequence to be retained, a match of at least six nucleotides to both a V gene segment and a J gene segment was required. Rearrangements were classified as productive when the CDR3 lacked stop codons and remained in frame with V and J, and all other rearrangements were classified as non-productive. CDR3 was defined according to IMGT convention as the region running from the second conserved V-encoded cysteine to the conserved J-encoded phenylalanine. In an earlier analysis of some 550 of the donors, sequences lacking an unambiguous match to a single V gene segment were excluded. An earlier analysis of just under 600 of the donors called V segments functional above 56.7% productive rearrangements and segregating when the between-donor standard deviation exceeded 5%. A statistical classification framework was developed to diagnose cytomegalovirus status using the catalog of TCR beta chain sequences. In a later analysis, TCR nucleotide sequences were compared against IMGT/GENE-DB human TR gene sequences so that V and J genes could be assigned. In a later analysis, CDR3 sequences and most-parsimonious VDJ recombination scenarios were assigned using the TCRdist pipeline. In a later analysis, each TCR beta chain was defined by its CDR3 amino acid sequence together with its V-gene family, and reads lacking a unique V-gene family were excluded. As a way to deal with suspected cross-contamination and a sequencing artifact, a later analysis dropped 592 nucleotide sequences that were highly shared and had low generation probability. In a later analysis, a clonal expansion index for each public chain was calculated from normalized within-repertoire ranks of inferred template counts. In a later analysis, generation probabilities were computed with a VDJ recombination model fitted to out-of-frame rearrangements, and the resulting probabilities were checked against IGoR. A later analysis scored TCR-TCR, TCR-HLA and TCR-CMV co-occurrence with hypergeometric tests, applying a repertoire-size bias correction to TCR pairs. False discovery rates were estimated in a later analysis by permuting HLA or CMV assignments 20 times. In a later analysis, co-occurring TCRs were grouped with DBSCAN, and TCRdist sequence similarity was added when clustering was performed within HLA-allele-positive subsets. Repertoires with fewer than 30,000 or more than 120,000 public chains were left out of co-occurrence clustering, as were about 5 repertoires with anomalous nucleotide sharing. Held by TCRdb, this immuneACCESS table contains in-frame sequences only and omits some clones. Under half of the omission traces to an unresolved V gene where checked; the cause of the rest is unknown. The DNA gave D and trimming, while V, J and clone size come from that table. Recorded for this sample are over 200,000 clones; 77% of them occurred a single time. Less than 3.5% of the sample belongs to the ten largest clones.

The CDR3, from cysteine to phenylalanine, totals 16 residues. The retained sequence is limited to the CDR3, 48 bases, with the frame set at the first base. The data stem from a study of cytomegalovirus exposure and HLA in healthy donors (dated by TCRdb to 2016 to 2017). Looking at the study overall: An earlier analysis of 587 of the donors reported about 300 Gb of sequence data and roughly 120 million unique TCR beta sequences obtained from about 179 million T cells. About 280 gigabases of sequencing data and 91 million or so unique TCR sequences made up an early release that covered approximately 700 HLA-typed donors. The genetic ancestry cluster associated with self-reported Caucasian donors included 81% of the roughly 410 genotyped donors. The study was designed to test whether signatures of past pathogen exposure could be identified by cataloging public T cell receptors. The T cell repertoires of around 730 subjects were profiled by immunosequencing and related to cytomegalovirus serostatus. Along with the roughly 670-subject first cohort, a separate validation cohort of over a hundred different subjects was used. To predict cytomegalovirus infection status, the study brought together high-throughput TCR immunosequencing, statistical association of individual TCRs with disease status, and machine learning. To study patterns of TCR occurrence, a later analysis re-analyzed previously published TCR beta repertoires from 700 or so donors and added high-resolution HLA genotyping. The later analysis used no new phenotypic data to find candidate immune exposures, relying instead on TCR beta sequences and their occurrence across donors. An earlier analysis of a few hundred of the donors applied high-throughput TCR beta sequencing to assess whether each TCR beta V gene segment acted as functional or pseudogenic. Alongside the repertoire data, information on donor age, sex, ethnicity and CMV serostatus was compiled. A later genetic analysis used genome-wide SNP genotypes for about 65% of the roughly 700 donors, treating that subset as a discovery cohort. Every repertoire in the discovery cohort had been generated on one and the same sequencing platform. Both class I and class II loci were covered by HLA typing, at four-digit resolution. Typing coverage differed by locus: A, B, C, DRB1 and DQB1 were typed in roughly 620-640 donors, DQA1 in 522, DPA1 in approximately 610, and DPB1 in 472. About five DR-DQ haplotypes were treated as single units for association and clustering because of strong linkage in the cohort. Across about 380 genotyped donors of the cohort, an average of about 240,000 unique TCR beta nucleotide sequences per donor were sequenced, and roughly a sixth of those sequences were non-productive.

Study-wide conclusions, independent of this receptor: An association between a missense DCLRE1C variant and V-gene and J-gene trimming of TCR beta chains was found in a later genetic analysis and replicated in an independent cohort. Three of the identified cytomegalovirus-associated TCR beta chains were confirmed in vitro to be specific for cytomegalovirus antigens. In the study, 164 TCR beta chains were listed as associated with cytomegalovirus. Correlated functional status among segregating V segments might reflect linkage disequilibrium, but an unknown experimental factor could not be ruled out. Compared with the approximately 720-donor mean, donors in an Asian-associated ancestry cluster had fewer N-insertions in productive TCRs, according to a later genetic analysis. A group of highly shared sequence variants was considered likely to be a technical artifact of the sequencing pipeline. In this cohort, only TCR beta chains were sequenced, and detectable features were limited by the absence of alpha or paired-chain data. In a later analysis, most CMV-associated TCR beta chains were found to appear HLA-restricted, with HLA associations seemingly driven largely by CMV exposure. HLA typing was unavailable for some donors at each locus, so association tests used only the typed subset. A further reported finding was that TCR beta sequences accurately predicted the HLA-A and HLA-B alleles for most subjects in the first cohort. In both the original and validation cohorts, the classifier was reported to diagnose cytomegalovirus status with high specificity and sensitivity. Presence/absence analyses assumed roughly uniform sequencing depth across donors, an assumption that may not hold. A later analysis reported that several top co-occurrence clusters appeared linked to parvovirus B19, influenza, CMV and Epstein-Barr virus. The only immune exposure information available for the cohort was CMV serostatus. According to the authors, the approach could potentially be generalized to other disease states and immunological phenotypes. Some IMGT-functional V segments, including TRBV6-2 and TRBV6-3, could not be told apart with the 87-base-pair reads, so those segments were excluded. In an earlier analysis of some 550 of the donors, most TCR beta V segments were observed in productive rearrangements about 87% or about 30% of the time, broadly matching IMGT annotations. Compared with equally common non-associated chains, HLA-associated TCR beta chains in a later analysis were more clonally expanded and had lower generation probabilities. Across donors, most TCR sequences were observed very rarely, whereas some public TCRs were present in many individuals. In a later analysis, the rate of TCR association differed among HLA loci, with DRB1 alleles having the most associated TCRs and HLA-C alleles having the fewest. In a later analysis, some 18,000 TCR beta sequences were associated with specific HLA alleles at a false discovery rate of 0.05. Because counts were too low, about 18 rarely observed V segments, including chromosome 9 orphons, were excluded from the earlier analysis of 587 of the donors. When HLA alleles, especially DR and DQ, strongly co-occurred, attributing TCR associations to individual alleles was difficult.

In total, about 650 healthy bone marrow donors made up the cohort. Cohort members were all nominally healthy when sampled, although unrecorded immune exposures were likely present. The donor tested CMV seropositive, placing the donor among the 289 seropositive members of the cohort. Every donor gave a peripheral blood sample, and the peripheral blood mononuclear cells from that sample were used for TCR beta sequencing. Genomic DNA was extracted from the blood cell samples with the Qiagen DNeasy Blood Extraction Kit. Sequencing was performed on PBMCs. The chain is made from TRBV21-1 and TRBJ1-2. TRBV21-1 is a documented pseudogene. This sequence was found in a woman aged 60 to 75 in good health and CMV-seropositive. The DNA sequence is given as TGTGCCAGCAGCAAAAGTGGAGGGCTGCAAAGGATGGGGTACACCTTC. This is translated as CASSKSGGLQRMGYTF.